A selection of T cell receptor beta chains follows, all from one sample in a study of OX40 agonist ivuxolimab in advanced cancers. Generated by immunoSEQ multiplex PCR, the TCRdb table keeps only in-frame clones and is missing some. Of some 80,000 clones listed, about 88% were seen once; the top ten hold 0.65% to 0.8%. This specimen consisted of CD4+ or CD8+ T cells sorted from blood, obtained in a trial of the OX40 agonist ivuxolimab. These receptor sequences come from an adult with an advanced solid tumor such as melanoma, head and neck, liver or kidney cancer. Each CDR3 is given with its conserved first and last residue. A D gene is named only where the DNA matches it firmly. Clone size appears in some rows only: once, few, many, or a class for an expanded clone.

d_gene	abundance	j_gene	v_gene	CDR3aa	CDR3nt
-	-	TRBJ2-7	TRBV5-1	CASTTTTASYEQYF	TGCGCCAGCACCACAACGACAGCCTCCTACGAGCAGTACTTC
-	-	TRBJ1-5	TRBV19	CASSVYQPQHF	TGTGCCAGTAGCGTATATCAGCCCCAGCATTTT
-	-	TRBJ1-2	TRBV28	CASSLPRSGGGASYGYTF	TGTGCCAGCAGTTTGCCGAGGTCGGGGGGGGGCGCTAGCTATGGCTACACCTTC
-	-	TRBJ2-3	TRBV30	CAWNRAQGPDTQYF	TGTGCCTGGAATCGAGCGCAGGGTCCAGATACGCAGTATTTT
TRBD1	-	TRBJ2-1	TRBV6-1	CASSDGQGEGEQFF	TGTGCCAGCAGTGATGGTCAGGGGGAAGGGGAGCAGTTCTTC
TRBD2	-	TRBJ2-5	TRBV7-9	CASSSGLAGGQETQYF	TGTGCCAGCAGCTCGGGACTAGCGGGAGGGCAAGAGACCCAGTACTTC
-	-	TRBJ2-7	TRBV30	CASGLASYEQYF	TGTGCCTCGGGACTGGCCTCCTACGAGCAGTACTTC
-	-	TRBJ1-5	TRBV27	CASSPRDSNQPQHF	TGTGCCAGCAGTCCCCGGGATAGCAATCAGCCCCAGCATTTT
TRBD2	-	TRBJ2-7	TRBV5-1	CASSRLSGRASGEQYF	TGCGCCAGCAGTCGCCTTAGCGGGAGAGCTTCGGGTGAGCAGTACTTC
-	-	TRBJ2-3	TRBV9	CASSRGVEDTQYF	TGTGCCAGCAGCAGGGGAGTGGAAGATACGCAGTATTTT
-	-	TRBJ2-2	TRBV2	CASSRTANTGELFF	TGTGCCAGCAGCCGGACAGCCAACACCGGGGAGCTGTTTTTT
-	once	TRBJ1-2	TRBV1	CTSSQDKGPSNYGYTF	TGCACCAGCAGCCAAGATAAGGGGCCATCTAACTATGGCTACACCTTC
TRBD1	-	TRBJ1-1	TRBV30	CAWVTGRGWAEAFF	TGTGCCTGGGTGACAGGGAGAGGGTGGGCTGAAGCTTTCTTT
-	-	TRBJ2-1	TRBV4-2	CASSQDSSNWNEQFF	TGTGCCAGCAGCCAAGATTCTAGTAATTGGAATGAGCAGTTCTTC
-	-	TRBJ1-6	TRBV6-5	CASSYSRQARNSPLHF	TGTGCCAGCAGTTACTCGAGACAGGCTAGGAATTCACCCCTCCACTTT
TRBD1	-	TRBJ2-5	TRBV2	CASSEETGATGTQYF	TGTGCCAGCAGTGAAGAGACAGGGGCTACTGGGACCCAGTACTTC
TRBD1	-	TRBJ1-1	TRBV7-3	CASSPDAGGRQNTEAFF	TGTGCCAGCAGCCCGGACGCAGGGGGACGCCAGAACACTGAAGCTTTCTTT
-	once	TRBJ1-2	TRBV6-1	CASSGRTVLYGYTF	TGTGCCAGCAGTGGGAGGACAGTCCTTTATGGCTACACCTTC
TRBD1	-	TRBJ2-4	TRBV6-5	CASSRKLRGSNIQYF	TGTGCCAGCAGCCGAAAACTCAGGGGGAGTAACATTCAGTACTTC
TRBD2	-	TRBJ2-1	TRBV5-4	CASRLGLAAYNEQFF	TGTGCCAGCAGATTAGGACTAGCGGCCTACAATGAGCAGTTCTTC
-	-	TRBJ2-1	TRBV13	CASSLGEMWENEQFF	TGTGCCAGCAGCTTAGGCGAAATGTGGGAGAATGAGCAGTTCTTC
-	-	TRBJ1-1	TRBV5-1	CASALGGVGTEAFF	TGCGCCAGCGCTCTCGGGGGGGTCGGCACTGAAGCTTTCTTT
-	-	TRBJ1-2	TRBV9	CASSVDRAGYGYTF	TGTGCCAGCAGCGTAGACAGGGCTGGCTATGGCTACACCTTC
TRBD2	-	TRBJ2-7	TRBV5-1	CASSTGTSGRYF	TGCGCCAGCAGCACCGGGACTAGCGGGAGATACTTC
-	-	TRBJ2-5	TRBV7-8	CASSLTPNQETQYF	TGTGCCAGCAGCTTAACCCCCAACCAAGAGACCCAGTACTTC
TRBD1	-	TRBJ2-7	TRBV28	CASSSSGQGRYEQYF	TGTGCCAGCTCCTCCTCAGGACAGGGAAGGTACGAGCAGTACTTC
-	once	TRBJ1-5	TRBV6-1	CASSESGDGQPQHF	TGTGCCAGCAGCGAATCGGGGGATGGTCAGCCCCAGCATTTT
TRBD1	few	TRBJ1-2	TRBV19	CASSHRDSSYGYTF	TGTGCCAGTAGCCACCGGGACAGCTCCTATGGCTACACCTTC
-	-	TRBJ2-1	TRBV6-6	CASSYLRLRFNEQFF	TGTGCCAGCAGTTACTTACGACTCCGGTTCAATGAGCAGTTCTTC
TRBD1	-	TRBJ2-2	TRBV18	CASSPDRGLGTGELFF	TGTGCCAGCTCACCTGACAGGGGGCTCGGGACCGGGGAGCTGTTTTTT
-	-	TRBJ1-3	TRBV5-4	CASSTGVVGRNTIYF	TGTGCCAGCAGCACGGGAGTGGTGGGAAGAAACACCATATATTTT
-	-	TRBJ1-1	TRBV21-1	CASSTNGTGSTMNTEAFF	TGTGCCAGCAGCACCAATGGAACAGGGTCAACCATGAACACTGAAGCTTTCTTT
-	-	TRBJ1-6	TRBV5-4	CASSTYRNNSPLHF	TGTGCCAGCAGCACGTACAGAAACAATTCACCCCTCCACTTT
-	few	TRBJ1-5	TRBV10-1	CASRVPQHF	TGCGCCAGCAGGGTGCCCCAGCATTTT
-	-	TRBJ2-5	TRBV5-4	CASSSSGVETQYF	TGTGCCAGCAGCTCGAGTGGGGTGGAGACCCAGTACTTC
-	few	TRBJ2-1	TRBV7-9	CASSSSDWGQTNEQFF	TGTGCCAGCAGCTCTAGTGACTGGGGGCAAACCAATGAGCAGTTCTTC
-	-	TRBJ1-1	TRBV5-1	CASSPRGDTEAFF	TGCGCCAGCAGCCCCCGGGGGGATACTGAAGCTTTCTTT
-	-	TRBJ1-5	TRBV28	CASDNPRQAPNQPQHF	TGTGCCAGCGACAACCCCCGACAGGCCCCGAATCAGCCCCAGCATTTT
-	-	TRBJ1-2	TRBV27	CATGRGGGYTF	TGTGCCACCGGGAGGGGCGGCGGCTACACCTTC
TRBD2	-	TRBJ2-3	TRBV2	CASSDGLADTDTQYF	TGTGCCAGCAGTGACGGACTAGCGGACACAGATACGCAGTATTTT
-	once	TRBJ1-3	TRBV9	CASRSNAGNTIYF	TGTGCCAGCCGTTCAAACGCGGGAAACACCATATATTTT
-	-	TRBJ2-4	TRBV29-1	CSVRKGSNIQYF	TGCAGCGTTAGAAAGGGTTCCAACATTCAGTACTTC
-	-	TRBJ1-5	TRBV19	CASGDGQPQHF	TGTGCCAGCGGGGATGGGCAGCCCCAGCATTTT
TRBD1	-	TRBJ2-5	TRBV30	CAWSPAFRGIGQETQYF	TGTGCCTGGAGCCCCGCCTTCAGGGGGATAGGCCAAGAGACCCAGTACTTC
TRBD2	once	TRBJ2-7	TRBV5-1	CASSLRTSGYSYEQYF	TGCGCCAGCAGCTTGAGAACTAGCGGTTATTCCTACGAGCAGTACTTC
TRBD1	-	TRBJ1-1	TRBV29-1	CSVVNRGNTEAFF	TGCAGCGTTGTAAACAGGGGGAACACTGAAGCTTTCTTT
-	-	TRBJ1-3	TRBV30	CAWSVVRGGGNTIYF	TGTGCCTGGAGTGTCGTCAGGGGAGGTGGAAACACCATATATTTT
-	-	TRBJ1-5	TRBV6-1	CASSEEVRGLGSNQPQHF	TGTGCCAGCAGTGAGGAAGTAAGGGGGTTGGGGAGCAATCAGCCCCAGCATTTT
-	-	TRBJ2-7	TRBV7-8	CASSLALGSVREQYF	TGTGCCAGCAGCTTAGCGCTCGGCTCTGTTCGCGAGCAGTACTTC
-	-	TRBJ2-5	TRBV5-4	CASSLDGREETQYF	TGTGCCAGCAGCCTGGACGGCAGAGAAGAGACCCAGTACTTC